This T cell receptor beta chain was obtained from a study of human T cells and chemical hapten exposure. TCRdb redid the calling of the RACE reads with MiXCR, one entry per CDR3 protein. The data hold 180,000 or so distinct CDR3 sequences, with 20% to 25% observed a single time. This sample's time point: patch test 1, 2 weeks after DPC sensitization. Stated treatment: therapeutic diphenylcyclopropenone sensitization with weekly scalp DPC. This clonotype was detected only a few times. The sequences come from whole blood, collected in connection with sensitization to the hapten diphenylcyclopropenone (DPC). This sequence originates from a woman between 45 and 65 years old with alopecia areata. Some clones in this sample may be carry-over from other donors' samples.

CDR3 in amino acids: CASSTPGLAGLYNEQFF. CDR3 in DNA: TGTGCCAGCAGTACTCCGGGACTAGCGGGTCTCTACAATGAGCAGTTCTTC. V usage is TRBV28 and J usage is TRBJ2-1; 12 bases match TRBD2. Germline loops: CDR1 MDHEN, CDR2 SYDVKM. Trimming took 5 bases from V and 3 from J; bases not matched to a gene: 8. This CDR3 is 17 amino acids long.